The 22 T cell receptor beta chains presented below share a single source sample, sequenced in a study of identical twins. From the 5' RACE reads, TCRdb called clonotypes with MiXCR, one entry per CDR3 protein. Here the sample spans roughly 250,000 distinct CDR3 sequences, over 13% being singletons. Specimen: memory (CD45RO+) T cells sorted from blood. The receptors were sampled from a woman under 30 in good health.

This clonotype was observed many times. The chain couples TRBV20-1 to TRBJ2-1, with 9 bases identical to TRBD2. The CDR3 runs to 13 residues. The V and J ends lost 4 bases and 5 bases, in that order; junction bases with no gene match: 3. Looked up from germline, CDR1 is DFQATT and CDR2 is SNEGSKA (reference sequence). The DNA for the CDR3 is TGCAGTGCTACCGAGCGGGGGGACAATGAGCAGTTCTTC. Protein product: CSATERGDNEQFF.

This clonotype was recorded a few times. The genes are TRBV20-1 and TRBJ1-4, with a weak D call TRBD1 (5 bases). The germline CDR1 and CDR2 sequences are DFQATT and SNEGSKA (reference sequence). This CDR3 has 14 amino acids. Trimming shortened V by 1 base and J by 4 bases, and 10 bases separated the two germline ends. CDR3 residues: CSARGQGGNEKLFF. CDR3 nucleotides: TGCAGTGCTAGAGGGCAGGGCGGTAATGAAAAACTGTTTTTT.

This clonotype has a handful of counts. V gene TRBV5-5 combines with J gene TRBJ2-5; D is unresolved. Germline loops: CDR1 SGHKS, CDR2 YYEKEE (reference sequence). V was clipped by 4 bases and J by 2 bases, with 9 bases between them. The length of the CDR3 is 13 residues. DNA of the CDR3: TGTGCCAGCAGCGAGGACCAACAAGAGACCCAGTACTTC. Its protein is CASSEDQQETQYF.

There are many counts of this clonotype. The rearrangement joins TRBV5-1 to TRBJ2-2; maybe TRBD1 (7 bases). CDR1 SGHRS and CDR2 YFSETQ come from the germline V gene. Trimming took off 5 bases at V and 4 bases at J, with 18 bases between the two ends. The CDR3 is 16 residues long. The chain's CDR3 is CASRGGTDYSTGELFF. As DNA, the CDR3 is TGCGCCAGCAGAGGCGGGACAGACTATTCCACCGGGGAGCTGTTTTTT.

The chain carries TRBV12-3 or TRBV12-4 and TRBJ1-6, with TRBD1 as a possible D gene (6 bases). Trimming cost V 3 bases and J 10 bases, with 19 bases left between them. The CDR3 consists of 16 residues. The CDR3 coding sequence is TGTGCCAGCAGTTTCTCGGTTTGGGGGCGAGGATCACCCCTCCACTTT. It encodes CASSFSVWGRGSPLHF.

The chain links TRBV12-3 or TRBV12-4 to TRBJ2-7; D gene unclear. The CDR3 consists of 12 residues. V gave up 2 bases and J gave up 5 bases, with 7 bases separating them. CDR3 DNA: TGTGCCAGCAGTTTAAGGGTGGACGAGCAGTACTTC. Its protein product is CASSLRVDEQYF.

The chain recombines TRBV20-1 with TRBJ1-1; no definite D call. Germline V gene lookup returns CDR1 DFQATT and CDR2 SNEGSKA (reference sequence). The V and J ends lost 4 bases and 1 base respectively, with 13 bases between them. The CDR3 sequence is 14 residues long. CDR3 amino acids: CSAIPQVRNTEAFF. In DNA, the CDR3 is TGCAGTGCTATCCCCCAGGTACGGAACACTGAAGCTTTCTTT.

The sample holds a few counts of this clonotype. This chain links TRBV20-1 with TRBJ1-1; the match to TRBD1 covers 11 bases. Germline V CDR1 and CDR2: DFQATT, SNEGSKA (reference sequence). CDR3 size: 14 residues. V was pared by 0 bases and J by 10 bases, with 7 bases of the junction left unmatched. The CDR3 DNA reads as TGCAGTGCTAGAGATATGGGACAGGGGGGATCAGCTTTCTTT. Protein product: CSARDMGQGGSAFF.

As regards this clonotype: The conserved phenylalanine or tryptophan is not found at the CDR3 terminus, so this likely reflects a read error. This rearrangement joins TRBV7-9 to TRBJ2-2; a possible D gene is TRBD1 (6 bases). The V and J ends lost 1 base and 6 bases respectively, with 12 bases between them. Looked up from germline, CDR1 is SEHNR and CDR2 is FQNEAQ (reference sequence). This CDR3 spans 15 amino acids. CDR3 residues: CASSLGTANAGELFS. CDR3 DNA: TGTGCCAGCAGCTTAGGGACAGCGAATGCCGGGGAGCTGTTTTCT.

This clonotype occurred a few times. The chain links TRBV10-3 to TRBJ2-3; TRBD2 matches at 10 bases. The V gene end was trimmed by 6 bases and the J gene end by 3 bases; junction bases not matched to a gene: 9. CDR3 size: 16 residues. CDR1 and CDR2 from the germline V gene are ENHRY and SYGVKD. The CDR3 protein is CAISNLAGVGTDTQYF. CDR3 DNA sequence: TGTGCCATCAGCAACCTAGCGGGAGTTGGTACAGATACGCAGTATTTT.

The V gene is TRBV6-1, the J gene TRBJ2-2; D is perhaps TRBD1 (6 bases). This CDR3 is 15 amino acids long. Trimming pared 6 bases from V and 8 bases from J, leaving 19 bases between. Per germline, CDR1 MNHNS and CDR2 SASEGT. This chain's CDR3 is CASSRDTGPAGELFF. DNA for the CDR3: TGTGCCAGCAGCCGGGACACCGGTCCGGCGGGGGAGCTGTTTTTT.

This clonotype was seen a handful of times. The chain combines TRBV9 with TRBJ2-2; TRBD1 aligns across 11 bases. V was clipped by 2 bases and J by 5 bases; unmatched bases: 2. This CDR3 has 15 residues. CDR1 and CDR2 (germline): SGDLS, YYNGEE. The CDR3 is CASSVDRGRTGELFF. The CDR3 DNA reads as TGTGCCAGCAGCGTGGACAGGGGGCGGACCGGGGAGCTGTTTTTT.

The chain uses TRBV6-5 and TRBJ2-6; D may be TRBD2 (5 bases). The CDR3 is 18 residues long. CDR1 and CDR2 from the germline V gene are MNHEY and SVGAGI. V lost 0 bases and J lost 0, with 12 bases in between. The CDR3 DNA reads TGTGCCAGCAGTTACTCAGGGAAAGGGAGCTCTGGGGCCAACGTCCTGACTTTC. Protein: CASSYSGKGSSGANVLTF.

This clonotype has more than one count but fewer than ten. This chain connects TRBV2 to TRBJ2-7, with D unclear. Germline assignment: CDR1 SNHLY and CDR2 FYNNEI. V lost 11 bases, J lost 3 bases, and 14 bases lay in between. There are 12 residues in the CDR3. CDR3 DNA sequence: TGTGCCGGCCTCGGTCCGGACTACGAGCAGTACTTC. This encodes CAGLGPDYEQYF.

In nucleotides, the CDR3 is TGTGCCAGCAGCTTGACAGGGGGCCCCAATGAGCAGTTCTTC. Its protein is CASSLTGGPNEQFF. This chain joins TRBV7-2 and TRBJ2-1; 10 bases line up with TRBD1. J was trimmed by 6 bases and V by 3 bases; bases with no gene match: 2. CDR1 is SGHTA, CDR2 FQGNSA, per germline. The CDR3 length is 14 residues.

This clonotype turned up a few times. J is TRBJ2-1 and V is TRBV7-9, with 11 bases that match TRBD2. The V segment lost 5 bases and the J segment 5 bases; nucleotides outside the gene matches: 11. The CDR3 covers 17 residues. Germline loops: CDR1 SEHNR, CDR2 FQNEAQ (reference sequence). The CDR3 DNA reads TGTGCCAGCAGCCCCAAGGGGCTAGCGGGGGGAAACAATGAGCAGTTCTTC. Encoded protein: CASSPKGLAGGNNEQFF.

In its sample, this clonotype was seen a few times. The chain combines TRBV20-1 with TRBJ2-7; 12 nucleotides align to TRBD2. This CDR3 region has 15 residues. After removal of 3 bases from V and 6 bases from J, the junction contained 9 bases not matched to a gene. CDR1 DFQATT and CDR2 SNEGSKA come from the germline V gene (reference sequence). CDR3 bases: TGCAGTGCTAGCAGCCTAGCGGGGGGGCTAGGCGAGCAGTACTTC. This codes for CSASSLAGGLGEQYF.

This clonotype has only a few counts. This chain links TRBV6-6 with TRBJ1-2, with D unresolved. Germline CDR1 MNHNY, CDR2 SVGAGI (reference sequence). V lost 6 bases to trimming and J lost 8 bases, with 13 bases between them. The length of the CDR3 is 12 residues. This chain's CDR3 is CASRSADGGYTF. In DNA form, the CDR3 reads TGTGCCAGCAGATCAGCCGACGGGGGCTACACCTTC.

The chain links TRBV24-1 to TRBJ2-1; D is undetermined. Germline V gene data show CDR1 as KGHDR and CDR2 as SFDVKD. Trimming removed 4 bases at V and 9 bases at J, with 12 bases between. The CDR3 extends over 13 amino acids. CDR3 in DNA: TGTGCCACCAGTGACCTCTCAGGCCGTGAGCAGTTCTTC. Amino acid sequence: CATSDLSGREQFF.

In this sample, this clonotype turned up a few times. The genes are TRBV7-2 and TRBJ2-3; 7 bases match TRBD2. Germline assignment: CDR1 SGHTA and CDR2 FQGNSA. The CDR3 length is 17 residues. V was clipped by 5 bases and J by 4 bases; unmatched bases: 15. The CDR3 DNA sequence: TGTGCCAGCAGCCCGGGGATGGGGAGGGCCAACCCAGATACGCAGTATTTT. Protein sequence: CASSPGMGRANPDTQYF.

This chain joins TRBV5-1 and TRBJ2-7; TRBD1 matches 11 bases. The CDR3 runs to 18 residues. V was clipped by 4 bases and J by 0 bases; unmatched bases: 12. Germline-derived CDR1 and CDR2 are SGHRS and YFSETQ. The chain's CDR3 is CASSPWTGGMGSSYEQYF. The DNA of the CDR3 is TGCGCCAGCAGCCCCTGGACAGGGGGCATGGGAAGCTCCTACGAGCAGTACTTC.

Ten or more counts support this clonotype. V gene TRBV12-3 or TRBV12-4 combines with J gene TRBJ2-1; TRBD2 agrees at 14 bases. The CDR3 has 14 residues. The ends lost 6 bases at V and 8 bases at J; junction bases unmatched: 3. DNA of the CDR3: TGTGCCAGCAGGAGACTAGCGGGAGGGGATGAGCAGTTCTTC. As protein: CASRRLAGGDEQFF.